This TCR beta chain was recorded in a study of cytomegalovirus exposure and HLA in healthy donors. Findings of the study overall: In vitro checks showed that a few CMV-associated chains really do target CMV antigens. Some V segments, including TRBV6-2 and TRBV6-3, were excluded as indistinguishable. Sequencing depth roughly uniform across donors was assumed in presence/absence analyses.

The PCR had 60 Vbeta and 13 Jbeta primers. Per the authors' pipeline: In a later analysis, of 80 million to 90 million unique beta chains, roughly 9.9 million appeared in at least two donors. Using immunoSEQ multiplex PCR, the repertoire was profiled, and TCRdb retains in-frame clones only, with some absent. V, J and clone size are taken as reported in that table, and D and trimming were inferred from the DNA itself. The table shows 100,000 to 150,000 clones, with approximately 77% occurring only once. The CDR3 totals 18 residues. J gave up 2 bases and V 8 bases, and 19 bases lay outside the gene matches. Germline CDR1 reads SNHLY; CDR2 reads FYNNEI. This clone has just a few counts. Its antigen remains unidentified.

The chain combines TRBV2 with TRBJ1-1; 8 bases line up with TRBD1. The TCR comes from a woman aged 40-49 years in good health and CMV-seronegative. Sequenced material: PBMCs. DNA for the CDR3: TGTGCCAGCGGAAGTGACCCCCCGGGACAGGATGGTAACACTGAAGCTTTCTTT. Residues: CASGSDPPGQDGNTEAFF.